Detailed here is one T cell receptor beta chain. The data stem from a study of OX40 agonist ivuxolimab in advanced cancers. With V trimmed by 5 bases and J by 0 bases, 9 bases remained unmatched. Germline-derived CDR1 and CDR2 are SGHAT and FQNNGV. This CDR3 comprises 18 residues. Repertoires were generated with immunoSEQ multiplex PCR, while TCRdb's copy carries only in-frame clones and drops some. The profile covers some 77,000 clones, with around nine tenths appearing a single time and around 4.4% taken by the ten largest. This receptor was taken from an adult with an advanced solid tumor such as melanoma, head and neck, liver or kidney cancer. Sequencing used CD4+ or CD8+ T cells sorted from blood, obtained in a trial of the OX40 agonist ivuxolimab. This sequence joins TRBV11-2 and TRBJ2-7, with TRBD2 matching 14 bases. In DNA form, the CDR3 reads TGTGCCAGCAGCCTGAGACTAGCGGGAGGGTGGAGCTCCTACGAGCAGTACTTC. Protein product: CASSLRLAGGWSSYEQYF.